In its sample, the clone carrying this T cell receptor (beta chain) was seen many times. The antigen is not known. Trimming pared 1 base from V and 4 bases from J, leaving 10 bases between. CDR1 is LGHDT and CDR2 is YNNKEL in the germline V gene (reference sequence). The CDR3 covers 14 residues. Reasons for excluding patients were uncontrolled infection, other autoimmune disease, pregnancy or lactation. Diagnostic decisions used clinical symptoms, serum thyroxine and TRAb, thyroid ultrasound and orbital computed tomography. Amplification targeted TCR beta CDR3 regions from RNA transcripts. HTBI primers were the set used in a first-round RT-PCR of the TCR CDR3. TCRdb ran MiXCR on the multiplex PCR reads and lists one entry per CDR3 protein. Here the sample spans 450,000 to 700,000 distinct CDR3 sequences, 46% being singletons. This record comes from a study of T cells in Graves' hyperthyroidism and ophthalmopathy.

Study-level points and caveats: A model built on 13 V-J features separated ophthalmopathy from stable hyperthyroidism. Most thyroid clonotypes expanded above 0.001 appeared in blood too.

Source material: peripheral blood or thyroid tissue (not recorded which). This TCR was sampled from an adult woman with Graves' disease, either hyperthyroidism or ophthalmopathy (not recorded which). J is TRBJ1-2 and V is TRBV3-1; D ambiguous. The DNA of the CDR3 is TGTGCCAGCAGCCAAGGCCTGTCAGCCTATGGCTACACCTTC. It codes for CASSQGLSAYGYTF.